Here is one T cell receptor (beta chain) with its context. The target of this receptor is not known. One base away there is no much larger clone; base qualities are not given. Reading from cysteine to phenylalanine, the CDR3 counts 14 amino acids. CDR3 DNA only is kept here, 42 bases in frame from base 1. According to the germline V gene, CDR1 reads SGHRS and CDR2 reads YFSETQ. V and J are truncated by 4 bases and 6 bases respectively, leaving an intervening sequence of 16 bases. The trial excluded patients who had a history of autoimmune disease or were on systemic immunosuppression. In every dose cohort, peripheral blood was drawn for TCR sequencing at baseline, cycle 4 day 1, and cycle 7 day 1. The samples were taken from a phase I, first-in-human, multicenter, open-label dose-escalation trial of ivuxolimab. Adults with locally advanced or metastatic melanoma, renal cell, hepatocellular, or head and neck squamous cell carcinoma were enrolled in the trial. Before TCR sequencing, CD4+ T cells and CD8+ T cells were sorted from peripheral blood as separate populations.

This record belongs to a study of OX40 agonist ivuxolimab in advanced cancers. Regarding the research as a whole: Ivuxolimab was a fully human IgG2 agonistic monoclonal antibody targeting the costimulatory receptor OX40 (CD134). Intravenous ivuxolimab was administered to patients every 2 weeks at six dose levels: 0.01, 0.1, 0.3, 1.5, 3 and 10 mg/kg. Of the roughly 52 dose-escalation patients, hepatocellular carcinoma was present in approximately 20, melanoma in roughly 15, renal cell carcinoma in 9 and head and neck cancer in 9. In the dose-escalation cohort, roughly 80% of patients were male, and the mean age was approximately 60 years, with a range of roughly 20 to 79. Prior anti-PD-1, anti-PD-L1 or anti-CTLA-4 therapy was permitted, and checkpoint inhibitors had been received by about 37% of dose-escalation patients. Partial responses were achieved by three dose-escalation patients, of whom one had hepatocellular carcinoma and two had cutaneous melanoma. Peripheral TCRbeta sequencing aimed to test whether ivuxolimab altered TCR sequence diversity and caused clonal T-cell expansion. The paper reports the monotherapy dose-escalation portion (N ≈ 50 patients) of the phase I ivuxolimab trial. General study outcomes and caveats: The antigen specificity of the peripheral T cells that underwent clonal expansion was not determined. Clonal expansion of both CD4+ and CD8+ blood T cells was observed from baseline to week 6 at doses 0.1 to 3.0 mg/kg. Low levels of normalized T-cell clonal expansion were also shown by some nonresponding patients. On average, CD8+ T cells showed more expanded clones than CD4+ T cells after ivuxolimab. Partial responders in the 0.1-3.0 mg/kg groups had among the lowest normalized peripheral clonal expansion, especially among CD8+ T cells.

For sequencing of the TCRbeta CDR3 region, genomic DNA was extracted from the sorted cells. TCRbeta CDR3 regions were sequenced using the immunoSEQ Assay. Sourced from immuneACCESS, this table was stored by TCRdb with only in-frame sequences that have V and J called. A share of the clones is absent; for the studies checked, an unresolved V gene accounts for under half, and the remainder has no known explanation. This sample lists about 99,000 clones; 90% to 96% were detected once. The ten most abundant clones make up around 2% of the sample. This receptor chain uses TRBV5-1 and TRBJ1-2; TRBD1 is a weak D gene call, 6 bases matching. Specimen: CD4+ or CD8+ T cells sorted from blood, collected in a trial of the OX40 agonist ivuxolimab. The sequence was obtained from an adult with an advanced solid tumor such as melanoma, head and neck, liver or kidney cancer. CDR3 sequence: CASSLNRAVDGYTF. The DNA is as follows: TGCGCCAGCAGCCTCAACAGGGCTGTCGATGGCTACACCTTC.